These 28 T cell receptor beta chains originate from one sample sequenced in a study of shared clonotypes between healthy human individuals. Sequenced by immunoSEQ multiplex PCR; TCRdb stores in-frame clones only, minus some. This sample has 740,000 or so clones, with around three quarters found just once. Sequencing was performed on memory CD4+ T cells sorted from blood. Subset given: CD45RA-negative fraction. All receptors derive from a woman aged 30 to 39 in good health.

This rearrangement joins TRBV11-3 to TRBJ2-2; no definite D call. Germline CDR1 is SGHNT and CDR2 is YENEEA. This CDR3 spans 14 amino acids. The V gene lost 1 base and the J gene lost 6 bases, with 9 bases spanning the gap. CDR3 sequence reads: CASSLGPPSGELFF. In DNA form, the CDR3 reads TGTGCCAGCAGCTTAGGCCCCCCCTCCGGGGAGCTGTTTTTT.

The genes are TRBV2 and TRBJ2-7; D is unresolved. The CDR3 sequence is 11 residues long. Trimming took off 7 bases at V and 5 bases at J, with 9 bases between the two ends. Germline V lookup: CDR1 SNHLY, CDR2 FYNNEI. The CDR3 coding sequence is TGTGCCAGCACCCCTATTCACGAGCAGTACTTC. Translating gives CASTPIHEQYF.

This clone was observed many times. The sample has other DNA sequences that encode this CDR3 too. V usage is TRBV28 and J usage is TRBJ2-7; D is unclear. Trimming shortened V by 5 bases and J by 3 bases, and 11 bases separated the two germline ends. The CDR3 has 13 residues. Germline-derived CDR1 and CDR2 are MDHEN and SYDVKM. This CDR3 is CASSPSRGYEQYF. CDR3 in DNA: TGTGCCAGCAGTCCGTCGAGAGGCTACGAGCAGTACTTC.

This chain uses TRBV28 with TRBJ1-1; no definite D call. Germline V gene lookup returns CDR1 MDHEN and CDR2 SYDVKM. CDR3 length: 11 residues. Trimming took 6 bases from V and 4 from J, leaving 6 bases between them. DNA for the CDR3: TGTGCCAGCAGGATTGTCACTGAAGCTTTCTTT. Translated: CASRIVTEAFF.

The chain couples TRBV7-9 to TRBJ1-5; the D is unclear. The CDR3 is 15 residues long. Germline V CDR1 and CDR2: SEHNR, FQNEAQ (reference sequence). Trimming stripped 5 bases from V and 4 bases from J, with 15 bases between. CDR3: CASSLSGGTNQPQHF. CDR3 sequence (DNA): TGTGCCAGCAGCCTTAGTGGCGGAACTAATCAGCCCCAGCATTTT.

Concerning this clone: This likely reflects a read error, since a far larger clone is one base away. The chain links TRBV7-9 to TRBJ1-5; D is ambiguous. Germline loops: CDR1 SEHNR, CDR2 FQNEAQ (reference sequence). Trimming removed 5 bases at V and 3 bases at J, with 8 bases between. The CDR3 covers 13 residues. CDR3 sequence: CASSPTDNQPQHF. The CDR3 DNA reads as TGTGCCAGCAGCCCCACGGACAATCAGCCCCAGCATTTT. The variable domain in full, with the rest retrieved from reference TRBV7-9 and TRBJ1-5, is DTGVSQNPRHKITKRGQNVTFRCDPISEHNRLYWYRQTLGQGPEFLTYFQNEAQLEKSRLLSDRFSAERPKGSFSTLEIQRTEQGDSAMYLCASSPTDNQPQHFGDGTRLSIL.

The J gene is TRBJ1-3, the V gene TRBV5-1, with D possibly TRBD1 on 6 matching bases. Germline V gene lookup returns CDR1 SGHRS and CDR2 YFSETQ. The CDR3 is made up of 14 amino acids. The V and J ends lost 0 bases and 2 bases respectively, with 6 bases between them. The CDR3 bases are TGCGCCAGCAGCTTGGGGGACACTGGAAACACCATATATTTT. Amino acid sequence: CASSLGDTGNTIYF.

For this clone: One junction end does not reproduce the germline sequence, and a read error may be involved. The V call is TRBV27, the J call TRBJ2-7, with D unresolved. In germline, CDR1 is MNHEY, CDR2 SMNVEV (reference sequence). This CDR3 is 14 amino acids long. CDR3 nucleotides: TGTGCCAGCAAAATAACACGAGCCTCCCACGAGCAGTACTTC. Protein sequence: CASKITRASHEQYF.

The V gene is TRBV10-3, the J gene TRBJ1-3; D gene uncertain. Per germline, CDR1 ENHRY and CDR2 SYGVKD. The CDR3 extends over 15 amino acids. The ends were cut back, 2 bases at V and 2 bases at J, with 10 bases in the middle. CDR3 in DNA: TGTGCCATCAGTGAGAGCGGAAGTGCTGGAAACACCATATATTTT. Its translation is CAISESGSAGNTIYF.

This clone showed up just once. The rearrangement links TRBV18 to TRBJ2-1; possibly TRBD1 for D (6 bases). The V end lost 4 bases, the J end lost 4 bases, and 17 bases lay between the germline ends. The CDR3 is 16 residues long. CDR1 KGHSH and CDR2 LQKENI come from the germline V gene. The CDR3 protein is CASSLTNRALYNEQFF. Written as DNA, the CDR3 is TGTGCCAGCTCACTGACAAACAGGGCCTTATACAATGAGCAGTTCTTC.

The chain carries TRBV6-1 and TRBJ1-2; D is unclear. The germline gives CDR1 MNHNS, CDR2 SASEGT. The CDR3 loop spans 12 amino acids. V lost 9 bases and J 6 bases, leaving 14 bases between the germline ends. The CDR3 loop reads CASRSNHHGYTF. Written as DNA, the CDR3 is TGTGCCAGTCGATCGAACCACCATGGCTACACCTTC.

This clone came up once. V usage is TRBV7-6 and J usage is TRBJ1-1, with D unresolved. From germline, CDR1 is SGHVS and CDR2 FNYEAQ. V was pared by 1 base and J by 7 bases, with 7 bases between. There are 12 residues in the CDR3. The CDR3 coding sequence is TGTGCCAGCAGCTTAGACCGGAGTGAAGCTTTCTTT. Translated, it gives CASSLDRSEAFF. Supplemented by reference TRBV7-6 and TRBJ1-1, the full variable domain reads GAGVSQSPRYKVTKRGQDVALRCDPISGHVSLYWYRQALGQGPEFLTYFNYEAQQDKSGLPNDRFSAERPEGSISTLTIQRTEQRDSAMYRCASSLDRSEAFFGQGTRLTVV.

The chain has TRBV19 and TRBJ2-3, with TRBD2 matching 8 bases. Germline CDR1 LNHDA, CDR2 SQIVND (reference sequence). The J segment lost 0 bases and the V segment lost 6 bases, leaving 2 bases of the junction unmatched. This CDR3 has 14 residues. CDR3: CASRSGGSTDTQYF. CDR3 coding DNA: TGTGCCAGTAGGAGCGGGGGAAGCACAGATACGCAGTATTTT.

The chain carries TRBV7-9 and TRBJ1-1, with D perhaps TRBD1 (6 bases). Germline-derived CDR1 and CDR2 are SEHNR and FQNEAQ (reference sequence). The CDR3 is 12 residues long. V was trimmed by 4 bases and J by 12 bases, leaving 15 bases between them. CDR3 amino acids: CASSYLQGITFF. The CDR3 DNA reads TGTGCCAGCAGCTACCTACAGGGTATAACTTTCTTT.

The chain links TRBV11-2 to TRBJ2-5; D remains unclear. Germline CDR1 SGHAT, CDR2 FQNNGV. CDR3 length: 13 amino acids. V was cut by 5 bases and J by 1 base, with 8 bases left in between. Here the CDR3 reads CASSRTGQETQYF. For the CDR3, the DNA is TGTGCCAGCAGCCGTACGGGCCAAGAGACCCAGTACTTC. Drawing the rest from reference TRBV11-2 and TRBJ2-5, the complete variable domain is EAGVAQSPRYKIIEKRQSVAFWCNPISGHATLYWYQQILGQGPKLLIQFQNNGVVDDSQLPKDRFSAERLKGVDSTLKIQPAKLEDSAVYLCASSRTGQETQYFGPGTRLLVL.

The rearrangement joins TRBV19 to TRBJ1-5; 9 bases are a match to TRBD1. Germline lookup yields CDR1 LNHDA and CDR2 SQIVND (reference sequence). V lost 6 bases, J lost 5 bases, and 8 bases stayed unmatched. The CDR3 has 15 residues. This CDR3 is CASRARDREDQPQHF. The CDR3 nucleotides read TGTGCCAGTAGGGCCCGGGACAGGGAGGATCAGCCCCAGCATTTT.

V usage is TRBV19 and J usage is TRBJ1-2; D gene uncertain. The germline V and J ends were trimmed by 4 bases and 2 bases, with 14 bases remaining between them. From germline, CDR1 is LNHDA and CDR2 SQIVND (reference sequence). The CDR3 extends over 15 amino acids. The CDR3 loop is CASSTHGPANYGYTF. The CDR3 nucleotides are TGTGCCAGTAGTACACACGGACCGGCGAACTATGGCTACACCTTC.

This clone was seen repeatedly, ten times or more. The gene calls are TRBV7-2 and TRBJ2-1; unclear D gene. V dropped 6 bases and J dropped 8 bases, with 14 bases sitting between them. From germline, CDR1 is SGHTA and CDR2 FQGNSA. This CDR3 comprises 13 residues. Written as DNA, the CDR3 is TGTGCCAGCAGGATGTACCTGCAGGATGAGCAGTTCTTC. It encodes CASRMYLQDEQFF.

This rearrangement joins TRBV19 to TRBJ2-7; 7 nucleotides align to TRBD1. This CDR3 comprises 14 residues. V dropped 6 bases and J dropped 3; count of bases not matched to a gene: 8. CDR1 and CDR2 from the germline V gene are LNHDA and SQIVND (reference sequence). The CDR3 bases are TGTGCCAGTAGGGAGAGACAGGGCTTCTACGAGCAGTACTTC. Translating it yields CASRERQGFYEQYF.

V usage is TRBV11-2 and J usage is TRBJ2-7, with a possible D match to TRBD2 (6 bases). Germline V gene lookup returns CDR1 SGHAT and CDR2 FQNNGV. The CDR3 is made up of 15 amino acids. V lost 2 bases and J 2 bases, leaving 13 bases between the germline ends. In DNA, the CDR3 is TGTGCCAGCAGCTTAAGCGGAGGGTTAACCTACGAGCAGTACTTC. The encoded protein is CASSLSGGLTYEQYF.

This clone was seen a handful of times. J is TRBJ1-1 and V is TRBV19; D remains unclear. From germline, CDR1 is LNHDA and CDR2 SQIVND (reference sequence). This CDR3 contains 16 residues. Between the trimmed V and J ends, which lost 8 bases and 0 bases, there was a span of 19 bases. The CDR3 sequence is CASQRVDAGMNTEAFF. CDR3 DNA sequence: TGTGCCAGTCAGAGGGTGGACGCAGGCATGAACACTGAAGCTTTCTTT.

The J gene is TRBJ1-3, the V gene TRBV30; D uncertain. This CDR3 contains 14 residues. Trimming stripped 0 bases from V and 0 bases from J, with 6 bases between. From germline, CDR1 is GTSNPN and CDR2 SVGIG (reference sequence). The CDR3 nucleotides read TGTGCCTGGAGTGTAATCAGCTCTGGAAACACCATATATTTT. It codes for CAWSVISSGNTIYF.

The chain carries TRBV5-4 and TRBJ1-4; D is uncertain. This CDR3 is 13 amino acids long. The ends were cut back, 4 bases at V and 3 bases at J, with 7 bases in the middle. Per germline, CDR1 SGHNT and CDR2 YYREEE (reference sequence). CDR3 DNA: TGTGCCAGCAGCGGGGAAGCTAATGAAAAACTGTTTTTT. Amino acids: CASSGEANEKLFF.

This CDR3 is CASSQDRWRDYTF. The DNA for the CDR3 is TGTGCCAGCAGCCAAGATCGCTGGCGGGACTACACCTTC. The chain employs TRBV4-2 and TRBJ1-2; the D is unclear. This CDR3 comprises 13 residues. Trimming took 0 bases from V and 10 from J, leaving 12 bases between them. Germline V gives CDR1 LGHNA, CDR2 YNFKEQ.

The chain is built from TRBV2 and TRBJ2-5, with a weak D call TRBD1 (5 bases). The CDR3 loop spans 14 amino acids. Germline V CDR1 and CDR2: SNHLY, FYNNEI. V dropped 2 bases and J dropped 2 bases, with 9 bases sitting between them. CDR3 in DNA: TGTGCCAGCAGTGAAAGCAGGGCGCAAGAGACCCAGTACTTC. The encoded protein is CASSESRAQETQYF.

This clone was seen only a few times. This chain connects TRBV5-1 to TRBJ2-5, with TRBD2 matching 9 bases. The germline V gene encodes CDR1 SGHRS and CDR2 YFSETQ. The trim removed 0 bases at V and 0 bases at J, leaving 9 bases unmatched. The CDR3 contains 18 residues. The CDR3 DNA sequence: TGCGCCAGCAGCTTGGGATCGACTAGCGGAGTAAACCAAGAGACCCAGTACTTC. Translated: CASSLGSTSGVNQETQYF.

The chain uses TRBV30 and TRBJ2-7; 14 nucleotides agree with TRBD2. The V gene end was trimmed by 3 bases and the J gene end by 1 base; junction bases not matched to a gene: 11. The germline V gene encodes CDR1 GTSNPN and CDR2 SVGIG (reference sequence). This CDR3 is built from 18 residues. CDR3 nucleotides: TGTGCCTGGAGACATCCGGGACTAGCGGGAGCAACGTCCTACGAGCAGTACTTC. It is translated as CAWRHPGLAGATSYEQYF. The full variable domain, in which reference TRBV30 and TRBJ2-7 provide the parts outside the CDR3, is SQTIHQWPATLVQPVGSPLSLECTVEGTSNPNLYWYRQAAGRGLQLLFYSVGIGQISSEVPQNLSASRPQDRQFILSSKKLLLSDSGFYLCAWRHPGLAGATSYEQYFGPGTRLTVT.

V is TRBV5-4 and J is TRBJ2-2; 7 bases align to TRBD1. This CDR3 comprises 15 residues. V lost 4 bases to trimming and J lost 4 bases; unmatched junction nucleotides: 7. In germline, CDR1 is SGHNT, CDR2 YYREEE (reference sequence). This CDR3 reads CASSRTGVPTGELFF. The CDR3 nucleotides are TGTGCCAGCAGCCGTACAGGGGTACCCACCGGGGAGCTGTTTTTT.